The 30 T cell receptor beta chains below all came from one sample that was sequenced in a study of tumour-infiltrating T cells in Burkitt lymphoma. Generated by immunoSEQ multiplex PCR, the TCRdb table keeps only in-frame clones and is missing some. The sample shows thousands of clones, about four fifths of them seen only once. Material: tumor tissue. The receptors come from a human donor with diffuse large B-cell lymphoma.

This chain connects TRBV5-1 to TRBJ2-5; D uncertain. This CDR3 is built from 14 residues. In germline, CDR1 is SGHRS, CDR2 YFSETQ. The ends were cut back, 4 bases at V and 2 bases at J, with 12 bases in the middle. The CDR3 region is CASSLAGQQETQYF. CDR3 coding DNA: TGCGCCAGCAGCCTGGCCGGCCAGCAAGAGACCCAGTACTTC.

The chain has TRBV27 and TRBJ1-1; D possibly corresponds to TRBD1 (5 bases). From germline, CDR1 is MNHEY and CDR2 SMNVEV (reference sequence). The CDR3 runs 15 residues. V lost 9 bases to trimming and J lost 0 bases, with 17 bases between them. CDR3 protein: CASSRRGTLNTEAFF. CDR3 DNA: TGTGCCAGTAGCCGGCGGGGGACCTTGAACACTGAAGCTTTCTTT.

This chain connects TRBV28 to TRBJ2-3; TRBD2 agrees at 7 bases. Germline lookup yields CDR1 MDHEN and CDR2 SYDVKM. The CDR3 is 16 residues long. V lost 6 bases and J lost 1; bases outside the gene matches: 10. For the CDR3, the DNA is TGTGCCAGCAGGGGCTGGTTAGCGGGCGGCACAGATACGCAGTATTTT. It codes for CASRGWLAGGTDTQYF.

The chain uses TRBV7-3 and TRBJ2-1; TRBD2 matches at 11 bases. This CDR3 contains 15 residues. Germline V CDR1 and CDR2: SGHTA, FQGTGA. Unmatched junction bases numbered 0, after V lost 3 bases and J lost 2 bases. This chain's CDR3 is CASSFSGGAYNEQFF. For the CDR3, the DNA is TGTGCCAGCAGCTTTAGCGGGGGGGCCTACAATGAGCAGTTCTTC.

The sample holds a few counts of this clone. This chain connects TRBV5-1 to TRBJ2-7; unclear D gene. V lost 1 base to trimming and J lost 0 bases, with 8 bases between them. The CDR3 extends over 14 amino acids. Germline CDR1 is SGHRS and CDR2 is YFSETQ. The CDR3 coding sequence is TGCGCCAGCAGCTTGATCGGCAGCTCCTACGAGCAGTACTTC. It is translated as CASSLIGSSYEQYF.

The rearrangement uses TRBV2 and TRBJ2-1; D is perhaps TRBD1 or TRBD2 (5 bases each). The V end lost 5 bases, the J end lost 9 bases, and 14 bases lay between the germline ends. Germline V gene lookup returns CDR1 SNHLY and CDR2 FYNNEI. The CDR3 loop spans 13 amino acids. CDR3 loop: CASSWDAASEQFF. In nucleotides, the CDR3 is TGTGCCAGCAGTTGGGACGCCGCTAGTGAGCAGTTCTTC.

The CDR3 nucleotides are TGTGCCAGCAGCGTACTGGAGGGGGCGACTTACGAGCAGTACTTC. Its translation: CASSVLEGATYEQYF. V is TRBV9 and J is TRBJ2-7; perhaps TRBD1 as D (7 bases). CDR1 is SGDLS and CDR2 is YYNGEE in the germline V gene. Between the trimmed V and J ends, which lost 1 base and 4 bases, there was a span of 15 bases. The CDR3 is made up of 15 amino acids.

The CDR3: CASSLWNRGQETQYF. As DNA, the CDR3 is TGTGCCAGCAGTTTATGGAACAGGGGACAAGAGACCCAGTACTTC. The gene calls are TRBV28 and TRBJ2-5; 7 bases match TRBD1. CDR3 length: 15 amino acids. Per germline, CDR1 MDHEN and CDR2 SYDVKM. The J segment lost 2 bases and the V segment lost 0 bases, leaving 3 bases of the junction unmatched.

This chain joins TRBV6-1 and TRBJ2-7; 10 nucleotides match TRBD2. Germline lookup yields CDR1 MNHNS and CDR2 SASEGT. The CDR3 is 14 residues long. With 4 bases clipped from V and 1 base from J, the junction kept 1 base outside the gene matches. In DNA, the CDR3 is TGTGCCAGCAGTGTACTAGCGGGGTCCTACGAGCAGTACTTC. It codes for CASSVLAGSYEQYF.

This rearrangement joins TRBV19 to TRBJ1-5; D gene uncertain. CDR3 size: 15 residues. CDR1 is LNHDA and CDR2 is SQIVND in the germline V gene (reference sequence). V gave up 3 bases and J gave up 0 bases, with 9 bases separating them. CDR3 sequence: CASSIFSASNQPQHF. The CDR3 coding sequence is TGTGCCAGTAGTATTTTTTCTGCTAGCAATCAGCCCCAGCATTTT.

This chain links TRBV25-1 with TRBJ2-5, with 12 bases identical to TRBD1. CDR1 and CDR2 (germline): MGHDK, SYGVNS. The ends lost 8 bases at V and 5 bases at J; junction bases unmatched: 9. The length of the CDR3 is 15 residues. The CDR3 DNA follows: TGTGCCAGCCTTGGGACAGGGGGCTGGTTGGAGACCCAGTACTTC. Translating gives CASLGTGGWLETQYF.

This clone occurred once. V is TRBV7-2 and J is TRBJ2-7, with 10 bases fitting TRBD2. Trimming cost V 3 bases and J 3 bases; bases outside gene matches: 2. CDR1 is SGHTA and CDR2 is FQGNSA in the germline V gene. This CDR3 comprises 14 residues. The CDR3 sequence is CASSLTSGRYEQYF. The CDR3 DNA reads TGTGCCAGCAGCTTGACTAGCGGGCGCTACGAGCAGTACTTC.

The chain has TRBV7-9 and TRBJ2-5; no firm D call. Per germline, CDR1 SEHNR and CDR2 FQNEAQ (reference sequence). The ends were cut back, 5 bases at V and 4 bases at J, with 17 bases in the middle. The CDR3 length is 15 residues. DNA of the CDR3: TGTGCCAGCAGCCTTTGGGTCCGGACGGGAGAGACCCAGTACTTC. Its protein is CASSLWVRTGETQYF.

In this sample, this clone turned up once. The rearrangement joins TRBV7-2 to TRBJ2-5, with TRBD2 matching 8 bases. The germline gives CDR1 SGHTA, CDR2 FQGNSA. The CDR3 totals 14 residues. V trimming: 5 bases; J trimming: 5 bases; junction bases outside the gene matches: 7. DNA of the CDR3: TGTGCCAGCAGCCTCGGGGGGGCCGTCGAGACCCAGTACTTC. Protein product: CASSLGGAVETQYF.

J is TRBJ1-5 and V is TRBV9, with D perhaps matching TRBD1 (5 bases). V dropped 5 bases and J dropped 7 bases, with 13 bases sitting between them. Germline CDR1 SGDLS, CDR2 YYNGEE. The CDR3 has 13 amino acids. The CDR3, as DNA: TGTGCCAGCAGTGGCTGGGGGAACCAGCCCCAGCATTTT. Amino acid sequence: CASSGWGNQPQHF.

J is TRBJ2-1 and V is TRBV7-6; D perhaps matches TRBD1 (8 bases). Trimming shortened V by 5 bases and J by 4 bases, and 12 bases separated the two germline ends. Germline loops: CDR1 SGHVS, CDR2 FNYEAQ. This CDR3 region has 14 residues. DNA for the CDR3: TGTGCCAGCAGCCAACAGGGGGGGTACAATGAGCAGTTCTTC. This translates into CASSQQGGYNEQFF.

As regards this clone: Its ends do not fully match the called genes, so a read error is possible. The V and J genes are TRBV15 and TRBJ2-1; TRBD2 might be the D (5 bases). The CDR3 extends over 13 amino acids. In germline, CDR1 is LNHNV, CDR2 YYDKDF (reference sequence). CDR3 nucleotide sequence: TGTGCCACCAGCGGAGAACCCGGGGATGAGCAGTTCTTC. Translation: CATSGEPGDEQFF.

The rearrangement links TRBV19 to TRBJ2-7; TRBD1 might be the D (5 bases). The CDR3 length is 14 residues. V was cut by 3 bases and J by 2 bases, with 11 bases left in between. The germline gives CDR1 LNHDA, CDR2 SQIVND (reference sequence). The CDR3 nucleotides read TGTGCCAGTAGTATGCAGGGCTTGACCTACGAGCAGTACTTC. Translated: CASSMQGLTYEQYF.

V gene TRBV7-2 combines with J gene TRBJ1-4; no clear D. The length of the CDR3 is 13 residues. The germline V gene has CDR1 SGHTA and CDR2 FQGNSA. V was pared by 1 base and J by 3 bases, with 3 bases between. The CDR3 coding sequence is TGTGCCAGCAGCTTAGAGGCTAATGAAAAACTGTTTTTT. Protein: CASSLEANEKLFF. Filled out from reference TRBV7-2 and TRBJ1-4, the complete variable domain reads GAGVSQSPSNKVTEKGKDVELRCDPISGHTALYWYRQSLGQGLEFLIYFQGNSAPDKSGLPSDRFSAERTGGSVSTLTIQRTQQEDSAVYLCASSLEANEKLFFGSGTQLSVL.

This clone was counted a few times. V usage is TRBV27 and J usage is TRBJ2-6; no reliable D call. Trimming took off 4 bases at V and 4 bases at J, with 14 bases between the two ends. The CDR3 runs 16 residues. Per the germline V gene, CDR1 is MNHEY and CDR2 is SMNVEV (reference sequence). The CDR3 sequence: CASSSGRLAGANVLTF. For the CDR3, the DNA is TGTGCCAGCAGTTCTGGCCGGCTTGCCGGGGCCAACGTCCTGACTTTC.

The chain carries TRBV19 and TRBJ1-4; TRBD1 matches at 9 bases. The germline CDR1 and CDR2 sequences are LNHDA and SQIVND (reference sequence). The CDR3 has 15 residues. Trimming at V came to 8 bases and at J to 6 bases, leaving 10 bases not matched to a gene. The CDR3 loop reads CASRYGTGSDEKLFF. DNA for the CDR3: TGTGCCAGTCGATACGGGACAGGGTCAGATGAAAAACTGTTTTTT.

This clone occurred a few times. The chain is built from TRBV28 and TRBJ2-3; 7 bases are shared with TRBD2. The V and J ends lost 2 bases and 5 bases, in that order; junction bases with no gene match: 1. The germline V gene encodes CDR1 MDHEN and CDR2 SYDVKM. The CDR3 consists of 13 residues. CDR3 loop: CASSLLAEDTQYF. CDR3 coding DNA: TGTGCCAGCAGTTTACTAGCGGAAGATACGCAGTATTTT. The variable domain in full, with the rest retrieved from reference TRBV28 and TRBJ2-3, is DVKVTQSSRYLVKRTGEKVFLECVQDMDHENMFWYRQDPGLGLRLIYFSYDVKMKEKGDIPEGYSVSREKKERFSLILESASTNQTSMYLCASSLLAEDTQYFGPGTRLTVL.

V usage is TRBV30 and J usage is TRBJ2-1; D remains ambiguous. CDR1 GTSNPN and CDR2 SVGIG come from the germline V gene (reference sequence). The V gene lost 4 bases and the J gene lost 5 bases, with 9 bases spanning the gap. The CDR3 totals 12 residues. The CDR3 bases are TGTGCCTGGATCCCTACCAACAATGAGCAGTTCTTC. Translation gives CAWIPTNNEQFF.

This clone was counted a few times. Germline is not matched at one junction end, which may reflect a read error. The chain joins TRBV15 to TRBJ2-1; the match to TRBD2 covers 11 bases. Germline CDR1 LNHNV, CDR2 YYDKDF (reference sequence). The CDR3 extends over 17 amino acids. The CDR3 reads CATSTIAGGPSDNEQFF. The CDR3 nucleotides are TGTGCCACCAGCACTATAGCGGGAGGGCCCTCCGACAATGAGCAGTTCTTC.

The rearrangement uses TRBV5-6 and TRBJ2-1; 7 nucleotides line up with TRBD1. The V gene end was trimmed by 4 bases and the J gene end by 9 bases; junction bases not matched to a gene: 7. In germline, CDR1 is SGHDT, CDR2 YYEEEE. The CDR3 loop spans 13 amino acids. CDR3 in amino acids: CASSGSTGLEQFF. In nucleotides, the CDR3 is TGTGCCAGCAGCGGATCGACAGGGCTTGAGCAGTTCTTC.

The V call is TRBV5-1, the J call TRBJ2-1; 12 nucleotides align to TRBD2. Trimming at V came to 4 bases and at J to 0 bases, leaving 8 bases not matched to a gene. CDR3 length: 18 amino acids. Germline V gene data show CDR1 as SGHRS and CDR2 as YFSETQ. CDR3 coding DNA: TGCGCCAGCAGCACACCCTCTAGCGGGGGGGGCTCCTACAATGAGCAGTTCTTC. Its translation is CASSTPSSGGGSYNEQFF. The full variable domain, with the rest looked up from reference TRBV5-1 and TRBJ2-1, is KAGVTQTPRYLIKTRGQQVTLSCSPISGHRSVSWYQQTPGQGLQFLFEYFSETQRNKGNFPGRFSGRQFSNSRSEMNVSTLELGDSALYLCASSTPSSGGGSYNEQFFGPGTRLTVL.

This clone has only one observation. The J gene is TRBJ1-2, the V gene TRBV6-6, with D possibly being TRBD1 (5 bases). Germline V gene sequence: CDR1 MNHNY, CDR2 SVGAGI (reference sequence). The CDR3 has 14 residues. The ends were cut back, 6 bases at V and 7 bases at J, with 18 bases in the middle. The CDR3, as DNA: TGTGCCAGCAGGCCTCTTTCATCGGGGGGTGGCTACACCTTC. It specifies CASRPLSSGGGYTF.

The chain recombines TRBV19 with TRBJ2-3; D unresolved. V dropped 1 base and J dropped 2 bases, with 16 bases sitting between them. The CDR3 is 17 amino acids. Germline V gene data show CDR1 as LNHDA and CDR2 as SQIVND (reference sequence). In DNA form, the CDR3 reads TGTGCCAGTAGTATAGGTTACAGCTACAGCCTCACAGATACGCAGTATTTT. Its translation: CASSIGYSYSLTDTQYF.

Of note for this clone: At one end, the junction sequence differs from germline, possibly due to a read error. The chain links TRBV4-2 to TRBJ2-1; TRBD2 aligns across 10 bases. CDR1 LGHNA and CDR2 YNFKEQ come from the germline V gene. This CDR3 comprises 17 residues. CDR3 residues: CASSYLAGAFSDNEQFF. Written as DNA, the CDR3 is TGTGCCAGCAGCTACCTAGCGGGGGCCTTCTCCGACAATGAGCAGTTCTTC.

The chain recombines TRBV9 with TRBJ2-7, with D possibly matching TRBD1 (5 bases). V was cut by 1 base and J by 2 bases, with 13 bases left in between. CDR3 length: 15 residues. Germline CDR1 is SGDLS and CDR2 is YYNGEE. CDR3 amino acids: CASSVRAGPTYEQYF. The CDR3 nucleotides are TGTGCCAGCAGCGTAAGGGCAGGGCCGACCTACGAGCAGTACTTC.